This is a list of T cell receptor beta chains from one sample in a study of blood T cell repertoires in COVID-19. The protocol was immunoSEQ multiplex PCR, while the TCRdb copy is restricted to in-frame clones and leaves out a portion. The sample has around 170,000 clones, 74% seen once. Sequencing used peripheral blood. The receptors here all came from a woman older than 75 with acute or convalescent COVID-19. CDR3s include the opening cysteine and the closing phenylalanine or tryptophan. The D gene is left open where the match is weak. Only part of the rows carry a size: once, few, many, or a class if the clone is expanded.

v_gene	j_gene	abundance	d_gene	CDR3aa	CDR3nt
TRBV5-1	TRBJ1-1	-	TRBD1	CASSLTGATEAFF	TGCGCCAGCAGCTTGACAGGGGCCACTGAAGCTTTCTTT
TRBV10-3	TRBJ1-4	-	TRBD1	CAISDPTGGDSNEKLFF	TGTGCCATCAGTGACCCCACCGGAGGGGACAGTAATGAAAAACTGTTTTTT
TRBV6-5	TRBJ2-7	few	-	CASSYDQGLSLEQYF	TGTGCCAGCAGTTACGACCAGGGGTTATCCCTCGAGCAGTACTTC
TRBV4-3	TRBJ1-2	-	-	CASSQELPGIYGYTF	TGCGCCAGCAGCCAAGAACTGCCGGGGATCTATGGCTACACCTTC
TRBV24-1	TRBJ2-3	-	TRBD2	CATSDPGTSGVNTQYF	TGTGCCACCAGTGATCCCGGGACTAGCGGGGTAAATACGCAGTATTTT
TRBV6-5	TRBJ1-6	-	-	CASSQINSPLHF	TGTGCCAGCAGTCAGATTAATTCACCCCTCCACTTT
TRBV7-2	TRBJ1-1	-	-	CASSYGDTRKAFF	TGTGCCAGCAGCTATGGGGACACTCGGAAAGCTTTCTTT
TRBV18	TRBJ2-3	once	TRBD2	CASSPATSGSSADTQYF	TGTGCCAGCTCACCTGCGACTAGCGGGAGTTCAGCAGATACGCAGTATTTT
TRBV5-3	TRBJ2-3	-	TRBD2	CARSTMELAALISTDTQYF	TGTGCCAGAAGTACAATGGAACTAGCGGCTTTAATTAGCACAGATACGCAGTATTTT
TRBV19	TRBJ1-6	-	TRBD1	CASSQTGGNSPLHF	TGTGCCAGTAGTCAGACAGGGGGCAATTCACCCCTCCACTTT